This T cell receptor beta chain was sequenced for a study of cytomegalovirus exposure and HLA in healthy donors (dated by TCRdb to between 2016 and 2019). For the study in its entirety: In an earlier analysis of some 550 of the donors, 276 Gb of sequence data and 117 million unique TCR beta sequences from some 170 million T cells were reported. About 280 gigabases of sequencing data and approximately 80 million unique TCR sequences were included in an early release covering several hundred HLA-typed donors. Of the approximately 400 genotyped donors, 81% fell in the genetic ancestry cluster associated with self-reported Caucasian donors. The study was designed to test whether signatures of past pathogen exposure could be identified by cataloging public T cell receptors. The study profiled the T cell repertoires of 666 subjects by immunosequencing and related them to cytomegalovirus serostatus. In addition to the first cohort of around 670 subjects, a separate validation cohort of some 120 different subjects was used. The study combined high-throughput TCR immunosequencing, statistical association of individual TCRs with disease status, and machine learning to predict cytomegalovirus infection status. A later analysis re-analyzed previously published TCR beta repertoires from 600 to 850 donors and added high-resolution HLA genotyping to study TCR occurrence patterns. Rather than using new phenotypic data, the later analysis identified candidate immune exposures from TCR beta sequences and from how often those sequences occurred across donors. In an earlier analysis of roughly 540 of the donors, high-throughput TCR beta sequencing was used to judge whether each TCR beta V gene segment behaved as functional or pseudogenic. Donor age, sex, ethnicity and CMV serostatus were compiled alongside the repertoire data. Genome-wide SNP genotypes for about 60% of the roughly 700 donors were used in a later genetic analysis, which treated that subset as a discovery cohort. All discovery cohort repertoires had been generated using a single sequencing platform. HLA typing covered class I and class II loci at four-digit resolution. Typing coverage varied by locus: 629-630 donors for A, B, C, DRB1 and DQB1; under 550 for DQA1; around 570 for DPA1; some 470 for DPB1. Several DR-DQ haplotypes were treated as single units for association and clustering because of strong linkage in the cohort. On average, 235,054 unique TCR beta nucleotide sequences were sequenced per donor among about 400 genotyped donors of the cohort, with around 19% of those sequences being non-productive. Overall results and qualifications from the work: V-gene and J-gene trimming of TCR beta chains was associated with a missense DCLRE1C variant in a later genetic analysis, and the association was replicated in an independent cohort. A later genetic analysis reported fewer N-insertions in productive TCRs among donors in an Asian-associated ancestry cluster than the roughly 620-donor mean. Broadly in line with IMGT annotations, most TCR beta V segments showed up in productive rearrangements about 87% or about 30% of the time in an earlier analysis of approximately 600 of the donors. Correlated functional status among segregating V segments might be attributable to linkage disequilibrium, but an unknown experimental factor could not be ruled out. The study listed 170 or so TCR beta chains as associated with cytomegalovirus. When HLA alleles, especially DR and DQ, strongly co-occurred, attributing TCR associations to individual alleles was difficult. The earlier analysis of approximately 590 of the donors excluded roughly 17 rarely observed V segments, including chromosome 9 orphons, because counts were too low. A group of highly shared sequence variants was considered likely to be a technical artifact of the sequencing pipeline. It was suggested by the authors that the approach could potentially be generalized to other disease states and immunological phenotypes. The classifier was reported to diagnose cytomegalovirus status with high specificity and sensitivity in both the original cohort and the validation cohort. In a later analysis, HLA-associated TCR beta chains showed more clonal expansion and lower generation probabilities than non-associated chains that were equally common. Because HLA typing was unavailable for some donors at each locus, only the typed subset was used in association tests. Roughly uniform sequencing depth across donors was assumed in presence/absence analyses, although this assumption may not hold. A few of the identified cytomegalovirus-associated TCR beta chains were confirmed in vitro to be specific for cytomegalovirus antigens. According to a later analysis, TCR association rates differed among HLA loci, with DRB1 alleles showing the most associated TCRs and HLA-C alleles showing the fewest. Because the 87-base-pair reads could not distinguish some IMGT-functional V segments, including TRBV6-2 and TRBV6-3, those segments were excluded. In a later analysis, more than 15,000 TCR beta sequences were associated with specific HLA alleles at a false discovery rate of 0.05. The cohort was sequenced for TCR beta chains only, and without alpha or paired-chain data the features that could be detected were limited. Across donors, most TCR sequences were observed very rarely, whereas some public TCRs were present in many individuals. Several of the top co-occurrence clusters appeared to be linked to parvovirus B19, influenza, CMV and Epstein-Barr virus, according to a later analysis. Most CMV-associated TCR beta chains appeared to be HLA-restricted in a later analysis, and the HLA associations seemed to be driven largely by CMV exposure. A further reported finding was that TCR beta sequences accurately predicted the HLA-A and HLA-B alleles for most subjects in the first cohort. CMV serostatus was the only immune exposure information available for the cohort.

The CDR3 numbers 14 residues from cysteine through phenylalanine. The read is trimmed to its CDR3 DNA, 42 bases read in frame from base 1. The CDR1 and CDR2 encoded by the germline V gene (reference sequence) are LNHNV and YYDKDF. Trimming costs V 1 base and J 0 bases, and their ends lie 4 bases apart. The library was built by means of the immunoSEQ multiplex PCR assay. A mixture of 60 forward primers for TCR Vbeta segments and 13 reverse primers for TCR Jbeta segments was used in the multiplex PCR. A multiplex PCR assay on genomic DNA amplified the CDR3 region of rearranged TCR beta genes. Amplified TCR beta libraries were sequenced as 87-base-pair reads on the Illumina HiSeq System. Under the source paper's analysis protocol: A later analysis tallied about 77 million unique TCR beta chains across the 666 repertoires, and around 10 million of those chains were shared by two or more donors. A nearest-neighbor algorithm error-corrected the raw reads and collapsed the reads into unique sequences, merging closely related sequences to remove PCR and sequencing errors. CDR3 sequences were aligned to IMGT reference sequences to assign V, D and J gene segments. For a sequence to be retained, at least a six-nucleotide match to both a V gene segment and a J gene segment was required. A rearrangement was called productive if the CDR3 had no stop codons and remained in frame with V and J, and every other rearrangement was called non-productive. CDR3 was defined according to IMGT convention as the region running from the second conserved V-encoded cysteine to the conserved J-encoded phenylalanine. The earlier analysis of 587 of the donors excluded sequences that lacked an unambiguous match to a single V gene segment. An earlier analysis of a few hundred of the donors called V segments functional above 56.7% productive rearrangements and segregating when the between-donor standard deviation exceeded 5%. A statistical classification framework was built for diagnosing cytomegalovirus status from the catalog of TCR beta chain sequences. In a later analysis, V and J genes were assigned by comparing TCR nucleotide sequences against IMGT/GENE-DB human TR gene sequences. Using the TCRdist pipeline, a later analysis assigned CDR3 sequences along with most-parsimonious VDJ recombination scenarios. In a later analysis, each TCR beta chain was defined by its CDR3 amino acid sequence together with its V-gene family, and reads without a unique V-gene family were excluded. To address suspected cross-contamination and a sequencing artifact, a later analysis removed a few hundred highly shared, low-generation-probability nucleotide sequences. A later analysis calculated a clonal expansion index for each public chain from normalized within-repertoire ranks of inferred template counts. In a later analysis, generation probabilities were computed using a VDJ recombination model fitted to out-of-frame rearrangements, and the results were checked against IGoR. Hypergeometric tests were used in a later analysis to score TCR-TCR, TCR-HLA and TCR-CMV co-occurrence, with a repertoire-size bias correction applied to the TCR pairs. False discovery rates were estimated in a later analysis by permuting HLA or CMV assignments 20 times. In a later analysis, co-occurring TCRs were grouped using DBSCAN, and TCRdist sequence similarity was added for clustering within HLA-allele-positive subsets. Co-occurrence clustering excluded repertoires with fewer than 30,000 or more than 120,000 public chains, plus five with anomalous nucleotide sharing. TCRdb retrieved this table from immuneACCESS and kept in-frame rearrangements only. Not all clones are present; in checked studies, unresolved V genes account for under half, and no reason is known for the remainder. D and trimming were read from the DNA, whereas the V and J calls and clone size are those reported in that table. The sample includes under 140,000 clones, with over 60% observed a single time. The ten largest make up under 1.5% of the sample.

In regard to this clone: What this receptor recognizes is not known. No much larger clone exists at a distance of one base, and base qualities are not known.

The cohort consisted of approximately 670 healthy bone marrow donors. At the time of sampling, all cohort members were nominally healthy, though unrecorded immune exposures were likely present. The donor was CMV seronegative and was included in the group of several hundred seronegative cohort members. A peripheral blood sample was provided by each donor, and peripheral blood mononuclear cells were used for TCR beta sequencing. The Qiagen DNeasy Blood Extraction Kit was used to extract genomic DNA from the blood cell samples. Sequencing was done on a sample of PBMCs. The chain is encoded by TRBV15 joined to TRBJ1-5; the D segment cannot be called with confidence. This TCR derives from a woman in her 30s in good health and CMV-seronegative. The nucleotide sequence reads as follows: TGTGCCACCAGCAGAGGACATAGCAATCAGCCCCAGCATTTT. Its protein product is CATSRGHSNQPQHF.